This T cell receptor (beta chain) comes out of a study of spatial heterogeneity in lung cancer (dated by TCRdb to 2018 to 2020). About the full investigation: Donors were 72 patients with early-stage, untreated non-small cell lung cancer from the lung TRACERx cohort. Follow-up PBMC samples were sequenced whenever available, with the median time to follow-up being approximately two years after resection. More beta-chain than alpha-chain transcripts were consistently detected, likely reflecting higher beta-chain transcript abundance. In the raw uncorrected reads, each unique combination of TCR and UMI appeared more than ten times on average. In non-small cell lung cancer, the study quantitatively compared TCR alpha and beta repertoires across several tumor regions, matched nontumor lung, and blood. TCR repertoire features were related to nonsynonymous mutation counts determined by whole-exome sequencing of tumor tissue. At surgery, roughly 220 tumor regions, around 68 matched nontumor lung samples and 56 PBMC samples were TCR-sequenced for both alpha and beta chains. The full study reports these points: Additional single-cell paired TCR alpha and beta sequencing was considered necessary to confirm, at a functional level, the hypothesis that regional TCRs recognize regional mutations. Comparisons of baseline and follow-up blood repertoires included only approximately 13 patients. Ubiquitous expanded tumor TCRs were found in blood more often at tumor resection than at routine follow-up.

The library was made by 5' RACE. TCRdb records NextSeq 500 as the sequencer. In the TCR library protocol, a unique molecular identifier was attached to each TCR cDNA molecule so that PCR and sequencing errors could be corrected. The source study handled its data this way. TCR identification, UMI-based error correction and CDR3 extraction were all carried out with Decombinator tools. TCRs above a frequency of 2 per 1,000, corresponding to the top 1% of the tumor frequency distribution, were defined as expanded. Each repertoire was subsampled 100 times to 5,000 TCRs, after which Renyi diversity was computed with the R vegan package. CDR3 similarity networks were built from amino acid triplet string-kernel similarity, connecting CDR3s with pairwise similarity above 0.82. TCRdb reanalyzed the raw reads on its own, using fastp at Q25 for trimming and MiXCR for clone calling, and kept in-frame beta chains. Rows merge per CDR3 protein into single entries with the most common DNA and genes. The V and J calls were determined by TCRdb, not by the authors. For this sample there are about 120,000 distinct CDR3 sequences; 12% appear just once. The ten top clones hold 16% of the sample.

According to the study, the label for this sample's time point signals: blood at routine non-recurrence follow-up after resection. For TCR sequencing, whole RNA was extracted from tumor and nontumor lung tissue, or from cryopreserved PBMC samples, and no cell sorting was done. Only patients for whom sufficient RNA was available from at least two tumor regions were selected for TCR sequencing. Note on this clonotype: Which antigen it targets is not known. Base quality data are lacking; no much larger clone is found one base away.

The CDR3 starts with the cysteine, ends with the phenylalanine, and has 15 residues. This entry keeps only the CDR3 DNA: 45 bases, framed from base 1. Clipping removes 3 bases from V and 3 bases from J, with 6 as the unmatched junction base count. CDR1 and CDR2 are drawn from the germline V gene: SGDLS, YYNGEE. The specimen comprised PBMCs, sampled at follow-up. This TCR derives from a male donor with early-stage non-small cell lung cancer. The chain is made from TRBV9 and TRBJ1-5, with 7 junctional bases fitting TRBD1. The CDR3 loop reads CASSDRDSPNQPQHF. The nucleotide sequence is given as TGTGCCAGCAGCGACCGGGACAGTCCCAATCAGCCCCAGCATTTT.